This TCR beta chain derives from a study of T cells in Graves' hyperthyroidism and ophthalmopathy. Regarding the study as a whole: Before onset, ophthalmopathy was predicted by the model a median around 6.2 months earlier. In the blood, most expanded thyroid clonotypes above 0.001 appeared as well.

The TCR beta CDR3 regions underwent amplification using RNA transcripts as the source. The HTBI primer set drove a first-round RT-PCR of the TCR CDR3. TCRdb reprocessed the multiplex PCR reads via MiXCR and lists one record per CDR3 protein. The table includes a few hundred thousand distinct CDR3 sequences, 46% detected once. Trimming removed 1 base from V and 3 bases from J, with 13 bases in between. The germline V gene has CDR1 MGHRA and CDR2 YSYEKL. The CDR3 length is 15 residues. With regard to this clonotype: The antigen is undetermined.

Sequenced: peripheral blood or thyroid tissue (not recorded which). This receptor was identified in an adult woman with Graves' disease, either hyperthyroidism or ophthalmopathy (not recorded which). This rearrangement joins TRBV4-1 to TRBJ2-7; D is perhaps TRBD1 or TRBD2 (5 bases each). The CDR3 here is CASSQGQGTFYEQYF. CDR3 nucleotides: TGCGCCAGCAGCCAAGGTCAAGGGACCTTCTACGAGCAGTACTTC.